Only a few counts were recorded for the clone carrying this TCR beta chain. Antigen: not known. The data derive from a study of blood T cells in healthy people across ages. On the study more broadly: There was about one barcoded beta molecule captured by template switching per two T cells. Study-wide findings and caveats: Older individuals had lower TCR beta diversity per million T cells (the decline was roughly linear).

The CDR3 sequence is 14 residues long. Trimming took 6 bases from V and 2 from J; bases not matched to a gene: 5. Germline values: CDR1 MNHEY, CDR2 SVGAGI. Primers used in a second PCR of roughly 6 to 11 cycles were a sample-barcoded 5' primer and a J-beta primer mix. Carrying 12 random nucleotides, a template-switch adaptor labeled each individual cDNA molecule. In TCRdb, the 5' RACE reads were re-called with MiXCR into one record per CDR3 protein. The sample holds 700,000 to 900,000 distinct CDR3 sequences, under 30% seen once. These data were also reused for a study on T cells of mothers and their children.

This TCR was sampled from a boy younger than 18 in good health. This chain connects TRBV6-5 to TRBJ1-1, with 8 positions matching TRBD1. Sequenced: blood. CDR3 sequence (DNA): TGTGCCAGCAGACCGACAGGGGTTAACACTGAAGCTTTCTTT. This codes for CASRPTGVNTEAFF.